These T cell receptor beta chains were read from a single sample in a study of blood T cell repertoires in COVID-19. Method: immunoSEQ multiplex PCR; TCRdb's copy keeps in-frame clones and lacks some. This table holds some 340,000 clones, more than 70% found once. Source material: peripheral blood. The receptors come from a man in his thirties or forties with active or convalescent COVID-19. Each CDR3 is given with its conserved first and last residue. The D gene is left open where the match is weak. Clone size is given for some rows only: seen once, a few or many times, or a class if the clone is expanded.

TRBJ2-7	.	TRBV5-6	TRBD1	TGTGCCAGCAGCTTGGGGACAGGGCGTCTAGAGCAGTACTTC	CASSLGTGRLEQYF
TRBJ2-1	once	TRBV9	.	TGTGCCAGCAGCGGACGACACGAGAACCTCGGGAGCTCCTACAATGAGCAGTTCTTC	CASSGRHENLGSSYNEQFF
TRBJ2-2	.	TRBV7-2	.	TGTGCCAGCAGCCCCCGCGCGGGGCTAAACACCGGGGAGCTGTTTTTT	CASSPRAGLNTGELFF
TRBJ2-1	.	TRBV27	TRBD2	TGTGCCAGCAGTTTGCTAGCGGGAGTAAGGGAGCAGTTCTTC	CASSLLAGVREQFF
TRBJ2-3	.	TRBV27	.	TGTGCCAGCAGTGCTGGGGGCTTCACAGATACGCAGTATTTT	CASSAGGFTDTQYF
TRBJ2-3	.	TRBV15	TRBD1	TGTGCCACCAGCAGACAGGGGGCGGATACGCAGTATTTT	CATSRQGADTQYF
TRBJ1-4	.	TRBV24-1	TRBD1	TGTGCCACCAGTGAGACAGGGCCTAATGAAAAACTGTTTTTT	CATSETGPNEKLFF
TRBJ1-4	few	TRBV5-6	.	TGTGCCAGCAGCTTGGGGAGAGTAGTAACTAATGAAAAACTGTTTTTT	CASSLGRVVTNEKLFF
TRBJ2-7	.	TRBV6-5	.	TGTGCCAGCAGTTACTCCCCCCATTACGAGCAGTACTTC	CASSYSPHYEQYF
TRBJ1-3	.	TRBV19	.	TGTGCCAGTAGTAGCAAACAGGGCACTGGAAACACCATATATTTT	CASSSKQGTGNTIYF
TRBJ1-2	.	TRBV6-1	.	TGTGCCAGCATTCCAGGGTCAGGTAGCTATGGCTACACCTTC	CASIPGSGSYGYTF